This TCR beta chain derives from a study of cytomegalovirus exposure and HLA in healthy donors. Turning to the study itself: In a later analysis, it was reported that the roughly 120 validation repertoires had been produced on the same platform as the 670 or so repertoires belonging to the first cohort. Overall study results and limits: The study put some 150 TCR beta chains on its list as cytomegalovirus-associated. Reported performance of the classifier showed diagnosis of cytomegalovirus status with high specificity and sensitivity. CMV antigen specificity of three CMV-associated chains was confirmed in vitro.

Profiled with immunoSEQ multiplex PCR; TCRdb holds only in-frame clones, not every one. Among 110,000 or so clones listed, almost 96% were seen once. About this clone itself: Antigen unknown.

The CDR3 consists of 14 residues. Germline assignment: CDR1 KGHSH and CDR2 LQKENI. Trimming at V came to 3 bases and at J to 3 bases, leaving 3 bases not matched to a gene. Sequencing was done on a sample of PBMCs. The V call is TRBV18, the J call TRBJ1-2, with TRBD1 matching over 8 bases. The source is a woman under 30 in good health and CMV-seronegative. In DNA form, the CDR3 reads TGTGCCAGCTCACCCGAGACAGGGGACTATGGCTACACCTTC. Protein: CASSPETGDYGYTF.